The clone carrying this T cell receptor (beta chain) has a count of ten or more. Its antigen is unidentified. Between the trimmed V and J ends, which lost 0 bases and 5 bases, there was a span of 7 bases. From germline, CDR1 is SGHAT and CDR2 FQNNGV. The CDR3 runs 14 residues. This entry belongs to a study of T-cell reconstitution after alpha-beta-depleted transplantation in children. Unique molecular identifiers featured in how the TCRbeta library was prepared. A single record per CDR3 protein comes from TCRdb applying MiXCR to the PCR reads. This sample yields fewer than 350,000 distinct CDR3 sequences, of which roughly 7.8% are seen a single time; approximately 8.2% belongs to the top ten. Study outcomes and limitations: After one year, T-cell counts and TCRbeta diversity mostly came from new T cells. Reportedly, alpha-beta T cells present about two months post-transplant originated from several hundred expanded clones of graft origin. From surviving recipient T cells and thymic progenitors came the high day-60 TCRbeta diversity observed in some patients.

The TCR originated in a female patient between 2 and 15 years old who had a stem cell transplant for Fanconi anemia, so the T cells may come from the graft donor. V usage is TRBV11-2 and J usage is TRBJ1-4; possibly TRBD1 for D (5 bases). The sample here was peripheral blood, taken 360 days after TCRalphabeta/CD19-depleted stem cell transplant. The CDR3 loop is CASSLDRVNEKLFF. The CDR3 nucleotides are TGTGCCAGCAGCTTAGACAGGGTCAATGAAAAACTGTTTTTT.